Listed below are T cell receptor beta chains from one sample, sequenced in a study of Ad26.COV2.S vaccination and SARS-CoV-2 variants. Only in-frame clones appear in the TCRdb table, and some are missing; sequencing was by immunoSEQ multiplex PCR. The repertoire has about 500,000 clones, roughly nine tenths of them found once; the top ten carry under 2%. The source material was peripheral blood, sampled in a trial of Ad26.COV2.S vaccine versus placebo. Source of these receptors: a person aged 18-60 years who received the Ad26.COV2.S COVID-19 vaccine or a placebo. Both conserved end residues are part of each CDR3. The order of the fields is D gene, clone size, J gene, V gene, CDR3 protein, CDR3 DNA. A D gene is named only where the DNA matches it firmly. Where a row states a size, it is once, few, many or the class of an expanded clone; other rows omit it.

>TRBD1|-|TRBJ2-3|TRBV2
CASSEVISGQGVIDTQYF
TGTGCCAGCAGTGAAGTTATTTCGGGACAGGGGGTAATAGATACGCAGTATTTT
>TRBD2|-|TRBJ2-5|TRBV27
CASSDIAGAQETQYF
TGTGCCAGCAGCGATATAGCGGGGGCGCAAGAGACCCAGTACTTC
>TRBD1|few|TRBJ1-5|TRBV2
CASSGHGQGGQPQHF
TGTGCCAGCAGTGGGCATGGACAGGGCGGGCAGCCCCAGCATTTT
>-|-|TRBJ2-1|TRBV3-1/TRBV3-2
CASSPINEQFF
TGTGCCAGCAGCCCGATCAATGAGCAGTTCTTC
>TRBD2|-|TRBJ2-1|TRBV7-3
CASSPGLGHNEQFF
TGTGCCAGCAGCCCTGGACTAGGTCACAATGAGCAGTTCTTC
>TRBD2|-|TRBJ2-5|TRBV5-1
CASSPTSGLTQYF
TGCGCCAGCAGCCCTACTAGCGGCTTGACCCAGTACTTC
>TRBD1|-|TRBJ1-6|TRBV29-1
CSVRTGEFSPLHF
TGCAGCGTCCGGACAGGGGAGTTTTCACCCCTCCACTTT
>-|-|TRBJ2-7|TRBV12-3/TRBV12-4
CASSYTFYYEQYF
TGTGCCAGCAGTTATACTTTTTATTACGAGCAGTACTTC
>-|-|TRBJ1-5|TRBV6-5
CASKASGTSNQPQHF
TGTGCCAGCAAGGCTTCAGGGACGAGCAATCAGCCCCAGCATTTT
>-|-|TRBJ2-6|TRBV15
CATSRNARDLNVLTF
TGTGCCACCAGCAGAAACGCCCGCGACCTCAACGTCCTGACTTTC
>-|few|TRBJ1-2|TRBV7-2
CASSLDLSLPYGYTF
TGTGCCAGCAGCTTAGACCTCAGCCTTCCATATGGCTACACCTTC
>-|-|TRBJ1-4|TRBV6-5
CASSSNGGQLFF
TGTGCCAGCAGTTCGAACGGGGGACAACTGTTTTTT
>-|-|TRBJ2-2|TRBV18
CASRTDTGELFF
TGTGCCAGCCGGACGGACACCGGGGAGCTGTTTTTT
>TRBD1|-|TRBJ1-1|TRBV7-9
CASSPNRDRDSAFF
TGTGCCAGCAGCCCAAACCGGGACAGGGACTCGGCTTTCTTT
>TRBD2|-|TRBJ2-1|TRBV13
CASSLSGSSHNEQFF
TGTGCCAGCAGCCTTAGCGGGAGTTCCCACAATGAGCAGTTCTTC